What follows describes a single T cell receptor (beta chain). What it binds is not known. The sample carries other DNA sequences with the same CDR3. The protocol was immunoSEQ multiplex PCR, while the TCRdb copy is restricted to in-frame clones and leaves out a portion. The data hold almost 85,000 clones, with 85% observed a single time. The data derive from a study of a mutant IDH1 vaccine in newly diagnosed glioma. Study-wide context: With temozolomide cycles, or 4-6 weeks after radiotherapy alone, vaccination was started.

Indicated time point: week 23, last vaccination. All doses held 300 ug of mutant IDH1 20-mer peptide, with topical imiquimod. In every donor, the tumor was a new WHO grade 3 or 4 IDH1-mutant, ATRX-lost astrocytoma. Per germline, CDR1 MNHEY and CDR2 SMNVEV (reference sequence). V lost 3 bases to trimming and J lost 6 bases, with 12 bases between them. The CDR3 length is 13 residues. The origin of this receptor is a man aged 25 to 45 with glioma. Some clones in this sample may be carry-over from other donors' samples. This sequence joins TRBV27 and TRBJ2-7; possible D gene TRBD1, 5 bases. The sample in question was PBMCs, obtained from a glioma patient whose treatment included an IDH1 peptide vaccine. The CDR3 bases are TGTGCCAGCAGTTTTGGCAGGGAAGGCGAGCAGTACTTC. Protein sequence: CASSFGREGEQYF.